A selection of T cell receptor beta chains follows, all from one sample in a study of shared clonotypes between healthy human individuals. The assay was immunoSEQ multiplex PCR, and TCRdb's table has in-frame clones only and misses some. The sample lists 2 million to 2.5 million clones, approximately 96% occurring once. Sequenced material: naive CD4+ T cells sorted from blood. These receptors were taken from a man younger than 35 in good health. Each CDR3 is given with its conserved first and last residue. D genes are given only for firm matches. Clone size is given for some rows only: seen once, a few or many times, or a class if the clone is expanded.

size | J | V | D | DNA | CDR3
- | TRBJ1-5 | TRBV2 | - | TGTGCCAGCAGTAGGGAAGGGGATGGCAATCAGCCCCAGCATTTT | CASSREGDGNQPQHF
- | TRBJ2-3 | TRBV30 | TRBD2 | TGTGCCTGGAGTGCGGGACTAGCGGGAGGTGCAGATACGCAGTATTTT | CAWSAGLAGGADTQYF
- | TRBJ1-4 | TRBV7-8 | TRBD1 | TGTGCCAGCCGGACAGGGAGAGGCGAAAAACTGTTTTTT | CASRTGRGEKLFF
- | TRBJ2-3 | TRBV9 | TRBD2 | TGTGCCAGCAGCCGACTAGCCGGTGGCACAGATACGCAGTATTTT | CASSRLAGGTDTQYF
- | TRBJ1-3 | TRBV7-2 | TRBD1 | TGTGCCAGCAGCTTGGACAGGTTAAGCTCTGGAAACACCATATATTTT | CASSLDRLSSGNTIYF
once | TRBJ1-5 | TRBV6-5 | - | TGTGCCAGCGGTACCCCAGGGCAGCCCCAGCATTTT | CASGTPGQPQHF
- | TRBJ2-7 | TRBV19 | - | TGTGCCAGTAGTATAGCTTCGAGTCCCACCTACGAGCAGTACTTC | CASSIASSPTYEQYF
- | TRBJ2-7 | TRBV28 | TRBD2 | TGTGCCAGCAGTCTCCCCTGGGCTAGCGGGGGGGCCATAAGTGGCTACGAGCAGTACTTC | CASSLPWASGGAISGYEQYF
- | TRBJ2-2 | TRBV19 | TRBD2 | TGTGCCAGTAGTATAGGTGGGCTAGCGGGAGTCCCCGGGGAGCTGTTTTTT | CASSIGGLAGVPGELFF
- | TRBJ2-3 | TRBV5-1 | - | TGCGCCAGCAGCTTGAGCGGTTACACAGATACGCAGTATTTT | CASSLSGYTDTQYF
once | TRBJ1-2 | TRBV28 | - | TGTGCCAGCAGTTCCGCGGGGTCGGACTATGGCTACACCTTC | CASSSAGSDYGYTF
- | TRBJ2-1 | TRBV4-1 | TRBD2 | TGCGCCAGCAGCCAACTAGCGGGAGGGCAACATGAGCAGTTCTTC | CASSQLAGGQHEQFF
- | TRBJ1-1 | TRBV7-2 | TRBD1 | TGTGCCAGCAGCTTAGCGGCCAGGGGGGTCACTGAAGCTTTCTTT | CASSLAARGVTEAFF
- | TRBJ1-3 | TRBV4-1 | - | TGCGCCAGCAGCCAAGGGCGGGCGAGCTCTGGAAACACCATATATTTT | CASSQGRASSGNTIYF
- | TRBJ1-6 | TRBV6-5 | TRBD1 | TGTGCCAGCAAAAACAGGGGGGATAATTCACCCCTCCACTTT | CASKNRGDNSPLHF
- | TRBJ2-3 | TRBV10-1 | - | TGCGCCAGCAGTGAAGGTTGGAGCGGAGGTACAGATACGCAGTATTTT | CASSEGWSGGTDTQYF
- | TRBJ2-1 | TRBV5-1 | - | TGCGCCAGCAGCCCCCAAAGGCTTGATGAGCAGTTCTTC | CASSPQRLDEQFF
- | TRBJ2-3 | TRBV10-1 | TRBD1 | TGCGCCAGCAGTGAGTCCATACAGGGGACAGATACGCAGTATTTT | CASSESIQGTDTQYF
- | TRBJ2-7 | TRBV19 | - | TGTGCCAGTAATACCTACGAGCAGTACTTC | CASNTYEQYF
- | TRBJ2-6 | TRBV7-8 | TRBD1 | TGTGCCAGCAGCTTACGACAGGGGGCGCCTGGGGCCAACGTCCTGACTTTC | CASSLRQGAPGANVLTF
- | TRBJ1-1 | TRBV2 | TRBD1 | TGTGCCAGCAAGGCAGGGGGAACTGAAGCTTTCTTT | CASKAGGTEAFF
- | TRBJ2-2 | TRBV6-5 | - | TGTGCCAGCAGGGGTTCGAGCACCGGGGAGCTGTTTTTT | CASRGSSTGELFF
- | TRBJ2-7 | TRBV5-1 | TRBD1 | TGCGCCAGCAGCCCAGGGGGCGCGAGCTACGAGCAGTACTTC | CASSPGGASYEQYF
- | TRBJ1-2 | TRBV28 | - | TGTGCCAGCAGTTCGGCCCAACTGGAGGGCTACACCTTC | CASSSAQLEGYTF
- | TRBJ1-2 | TRBV7-2 | - | TGTGCCAGCAGCCTGGGAGCTAACTATGGCTACACCTTC | CASSLGANYGYTF
once | TRBJ2-7 | TRBV5-4 | TRBD2 | TGTGCCAGCACCGTAAAACCCGGGGGGCTAGCGGGAGGGAACGAGCAGTACTTC | CASTVKPGGLAGGNEQYF
- | TRBJ2-7 | TRBV25-1 | - | TGTGCCAGCAGTGTCCTACCAAGGGTTCTCTACGAGCAGTACTTC | CASSVLPRVLYEQYF
- | TRBJ1-3 | TRBV5-1 | - | TGCGCCAGCAGCTTGGCACTCTCTGGAAACACCATATATTTT | CASSLALSGNTIYF
- | TRBJ1-6 | TRBV5-1 | - | TGCGCCAGCAGCTTGAGTGGTGCTAATTCACCCCTCCACTTT | CASSLSGANSPLHF
once | TRBJ2-7 | TRBV27 | TRBD1 | TGTGCCAGCAGCCTAATAGTGGACAGGGTAAAGAACGAGCAGTACTTC | CASSLIVDRVKNEQYF
- | TRBJ1-4 | TRBV30 | - | TGTGCCTGGAGTGAAGGGGAGGCACTGTTTTTT | CAWSEGEALFF
- | TRBJ2-5 | TRBV14 | TRBD2 | TGTGCCAGCAGCCAAGGCTTGCTAGCGGGAACCCAAGAGACCCAGTACTTC | CASSQGLLAGTQETQYF
- | TRBJ2-7 | TRBV2 | TRBD1 | TGTGCCACCGGCCGGGACAGGGGGCTTGAGCAGTACTTC | CATGRDRGLEQYF
- | TRBJ2-7 | TRBV5-1 | - | TGCGCCAGCAGCTTGTCTGGCGGGACCTACGAGCAGTACTTC | CASSLSGGTYEQYF
once | TRBJ2-5 | TRBV9 | - | TGTGCCAGCAGCGTAGGGAGTTGGGAAGAGACCCAGTACTTC | CASSVGSWEETQYF
- | TRBJ1-2 | TRBV6-1 | - | TGTGCCAGCAGTGAAGGCGCAGGGGTTAACTATGGCTACACCTTC | CASSEGAGVNYGYTF
- | TRBJ1-4 | TRBV5-1 | TRBD1 | TGCGCCAGCAGCCTCCGCGGACAGGGTGCTAATGAAAAACTGTTTTTT | CASSLRGQGANEKLFF
- | TRBJ2-1 | TRBV6-4 | TRBD1 | TGTGCCAGCAGTGTGGCAGGGGGCTACAATGAGCAGTTCTTC | CASSVAGGYNEQFF
- | TRBJ1-6 | TRBV6-5 | - | TGTGCCAGCAGTTACCAGAATTATAATTCACCCCTCCACTTT | CASSYQNYNSPLHF
- | TRBJ1-3 | TRBV6-1 | - | TGTGCCAGCAGTGAAGTGTACAGTGGAAACACCATATATTTT | CASSEVYSGNTIYF
- | TRBJ1-5 | TRBV2 | - | TGTGCCAGCAGGTTGGCAGGCCAGGGGCCCCAGCATTTT | CASRLAGQGPQHF
- | TRBJ1-6 | TRBV28 | - | TGTGCCAGCCTCCCAGTCCAGGGCCTAAATTCACCCCTCCACTTT | CASLPVQGLNSPLHF
- | TRBJ2-2 | TRBV4-2 | - | TGTGCCAGCAGCCAAGAATGGGGGGTCGAAGGGGAGCTGTTTTTT | CASSQEWGVEGELFF
- | TRBJ2-7 | TRBV6-1 | - | TGTGCCAGCACCCAGCAGGGACCCTACGAGCAGTACTTC | CASTQQGPYEQYF
- | TRBJ2-7 | TRBV5-4 | TRBD1 | TGTGCCAGCAGCTTGGGCGGGACAGGAGGGCTATACGAGCAGTACTTC | CASSLGGTGGLYEQYF
- | TRBJ1-1 | TRBV5-4 | - | TGTGCCAGCAGATCAGACAGGTACACTGAAGCTTTCTTT | CASRSDRYTEAFF
- | TRBJ1-2 | TRBV20-1 | - | TGCAGTGCTAGTATAGCGTATGGCTACACCTTC | CSASIAYGYTF
- | TRBJ2-1 | TRBV5-4 | TRBD2 | TGTGCCAGCAGCCCCCCACGGACTAGCGGGGGGACCGAATACGTCTATGAGCAGTTCTTC | CASSPPRTSGGTEYVYEQFF
- | TRBJ2-2 | TRBV5-8 | - | TGTGCCGCCTCTGGAACCGTTAACACCGGGGAGCTGTTTTTT | CAASGTVNTGELFF
- | TRBJ2-5 | TRBV5-1 | TRBD2 | TGCGCCAGCAGCGGACCAGGAGCGGGAGTAGAGACCCAGTACTTC | CASSGPGAGVETQYF
- | TRBJ2-4 | TRBV18 | - | TGTGCCAGCTCACCGAGCTCAGGGGTAAACATTCAGTACTTC | CASSPSSGVNIQYF
- | TRBJ1-1 | TRBV14 | TRBD1 | TGTGCCAGCAGCCAGCTCCGGGACAGGGGGACTGAAGCTTTCTTT | CASSQLRDRGTEAFF
- | TRBJ2-1 | TRBV25-1 | TRBD1 | TGTGCCAGCAGTGCGACAGGGGGCGCCTACAATGAGCAGTTCTTC | CASSATGGAYNEQFF
- | TRBJ2-1 | TRBV6-6 | TRBD2 | TGTGCCAGCGGCCCTAGCGGAATCTACAATGAGCAGTTCTTC | CASGPSGIYNEQFF
- | TRBJ2-1 | TRBV12-5 | - | TGTGCTAGTGATAGGTCTGGGGGGATCGTCTACAATGAGCAGTTCTTC | CASDRSGGIVYNEQFF
- | TRBJ2-5 | TRBV2 | - | TGTGCCAGCAGTCGTGGGGCGGGGCTTGGAGAGACCCAGTACTTC | CASSRGAGLGETQYF
- | TRBJ1-2 | TRBV6-6 | - | TGTGCCAGCAGTTCCACGGACGGTGGAGGCTACACCTTC | CASSSTDGGGYTF
- | TRBJ1-1 | TRBV28 | TRBD1 | TGTGCCAGCAGCCGACAGGGAACTGAAGCTTTCTTT | CASSRQGTEAFF